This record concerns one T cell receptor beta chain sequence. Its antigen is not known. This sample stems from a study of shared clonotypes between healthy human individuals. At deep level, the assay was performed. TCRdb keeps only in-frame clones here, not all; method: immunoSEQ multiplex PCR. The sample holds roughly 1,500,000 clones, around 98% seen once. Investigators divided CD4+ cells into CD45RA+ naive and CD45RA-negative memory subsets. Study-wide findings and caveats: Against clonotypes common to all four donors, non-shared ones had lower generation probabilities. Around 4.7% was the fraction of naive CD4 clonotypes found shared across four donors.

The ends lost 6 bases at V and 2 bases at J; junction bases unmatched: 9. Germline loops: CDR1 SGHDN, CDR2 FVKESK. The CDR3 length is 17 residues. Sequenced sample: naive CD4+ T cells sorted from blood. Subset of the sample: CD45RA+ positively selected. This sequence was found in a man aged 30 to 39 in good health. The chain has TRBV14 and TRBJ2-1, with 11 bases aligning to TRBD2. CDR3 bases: TGTGCCAGCAGTCCACTAGCGGGAGTCGTGACCTACAATGAGCAGTTCTTC. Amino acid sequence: CASSPLAGVVTYNEQFF.